Listed below are T cell receptor beta chains from one sample, sequenced in a study. TCRdb independently ran MiXCR on the RT-PCR reads; one entry per CDR3 protein. The sample holds hundreds of thousands of distinct CDR3 sequences; approximately 15% are singletons and the top ten take roughly 4%. Source material: memory CD4+ T cells from blood. The source is a female donor in good health, serving as a healthy control. Both conserved end residues are part of each CDR3. D genes are given only for firm matches. The size entry is marked missing in some rows and otherwise reads once, few, many or a size class.

v_gene: TRBV18
d_gene: .
j_gene: TRBJ1-1
abundance: .
CDR3nt: TGTGCCAGCTCACCACCCGTCGGGCGAATGAACACTGAAGCTTTCTTT
CDR3aa: CASSPPVGRMNTEAFF

v_gene: TRBV6-2/TRBV6-3
d_gene: TRBD2
j_gene: TRBJ2-1
abundance: .
CDR3nt: TGTGCCAGCAGTTGGACTAGCGGGAGGCCCGCGCGAAATGAGCAGTTCTTC
CDR3aa: CASSWTSGRPARNEQFF

v_gene: TRBV7-2
d_gene: TRBD1
j_gene: TRBJ1-3
abundance: many
CDR3nt: TGTGCCAGCAGCTACGGGACAGGAAAGGGAAACACCATATATTTT
CDR3aa: CASSYGTGKGNTIYF

v_gene: TRBV6-5
d_gene: TRBD1
j_gene: TRBJ2-3
abundance: few
CDR3nt: TGTGCCAGCAGTTACGGGGACAGCTCAGATACGCAGTATTTT
CDR3aa: CASSYGDSSDTQYF

v_gene: TRBV24-1
d_gene: .
j_gene: TRBJ2-1
abundance: few
CDR3nt: TGTGCCACCAGTCCGCGGGGTAGGGGAAGGTATGAGCAGTTCTTC
CDR3aa: CATSPRGRGRYEQFF

v_gene: TRBV6-6
d_gene: .
j_gene: TRBJ2-6
abundance: .
CDR3nt: TGTGCCAGCAACAAGGTTTCTGGGGCCAACGTCCTGACTTTC
CDR3aa: CASNKVSGANVLTF

v_gene: TRBV20-1
d_gene: .
j_gene: TRBJ1-5
abundance: few
CDR3nt: TGCAGTGCTAGTTTCCATTATAGCAATCAGCCCCAGCATTTT
CDR3aa: CSASFHYSNQPQHF

v_gene: TRBV12-3/TRBV12-4
d_gene: .
j_gene: TRBJ2-5
abundance: many
CDR3nt: TGTGCCAGCAGCGACGGGGGCGAGACCCAGTACTTC
CDR3aa: CASSDGGETQYF

v_gene: TRBV5-5
d_gene: TRBD1
j_gene: TRBJ1-2
abundance: few
CDR3nt: TGTGCCAGCAGCCCACGGGGACAGGCCACTGACTATGGCTACACCTTC
CDR3aa: CASSPRGQATDYGYTF

v_gene: TRBV5-6
d_gene: TRBD1
j_gene: TRBJ2-1
abundance: .
CDR3nt: TGTGCCAGCAGCTTTGAGACAGGGCCCTACAATGAGCAGTTCTTC
CDR3aa: CASSFETGPYNEQFF

v_gene: TRBV5-1
d_gene: .
j_gene: TRBJ2-3
abundance: .
CDR3nt: TGCGCCAGCAGCTTGGTTTCCCCGTCGGCGGATACGCAGTATTTT
CDR3aa: CASSLVSPSADTQYF

v_gene: TRBV20-1
d_gene: .
j_gene: TRBJ2-1
abundance: few
CDR3nt: TGCAGTGCTGGTGGAGGGACGGGGAACTCCTACAATGAGCAGTTCTTC
CDR3aa: CSAGGGTGNSYNEQFF

v_gene: TRBV20-1
d_gene: TRBD1
j_gene: TRBJ2-4
abundance: many
CDR3nt: TGCAGTGCTAGAGTCCGTGGGACAGGGGCTGCATTAAACATTCAGTACTTC
CDR3aa: CSARVRGTGAALNIQYF

v_gene: TRBV12-3/TRBV12-4
d_gene: .
j_gene: TRBJ2-7
abundance: many
CDR3nt: TGTGCCAGCAGTTACCGGGCCCTGCCGCCTTACGAGCAGTACTTC
CDR3aa: CASSYRALPPYEQYF

v_gene: TRBV12-3/TRBV12-4
d_gene: .
j_gene: TRBJ1-3
abundance: few
CDR3nt: TGTGCCAGCGTGGGACACCACTCTGGAAACACCATATATTTT
CDR3aa: CASVGHHSGNTIYF

v_gene: TRBV7-2
d_gene: .
j_gene: TRBJ2-3
abundance: many
CDR3nt: TGTGCCAGCAGCTCGACCGGGACATGGGCCACAGATACGCAGTATTTT
CDR3aa: CASSSTGTWATDTQYF

v_gene: TRBV7-2
d_gene: .
j_gene: TRBJ2-5
abundance: many
CDR3nt: TGTGCCAGCAGCTTAGTACAGGAGGAGACCCAGTACTTC
CDR3aa: CASSLVQEETQYF

v_gene: TRBV6-2/TRBV6-3
d_gene: TRBD2
j_gene: TRBJ2-1
abundance: .
CDR3nt: TGTGCCAGCAGTGTGGCGGGAGGTCGGGAGCAGTTCTTC
CDR3aa: CASSVAGGREQFF

v_gene: TRBV3-1
d_gene: .
j_gene: TRBJ1-6
abundance: few
CDR3nt: TGTGCCAGCGGCGCGGGGCGTACATATTCACCCCTCCACTTT
CDR3aa: CASGAGRTYSPLHF

v_gene: TRBV5-1
d_gene: .
j_gene: TRBJ2-5
abundance: many
CDR3nt: TGCGCCAGCAGCTTGATCGGGGAACAAGAGACCCAGTACTTC
CDR3aa: CASSLIGEQETQYF

v_gene: TRBV25-1
d_gene: TRBD2
j_gene: TRBJ2-2
abundance: .
CDR3nt: TGTGCCAGCAGGGAAATCAGCGGGAGCGGGGCCGGGGAGCTGTTTTTT
CDR3aa: CASREISGSGAGELFF

v_gene: TRBV10-3
d_gene: .
j_gene: TRBJ2-3
abundance: many
CDR3nt: TGTGCCATCTTACAGGGAAACACAGATACGCAGTATTTT
CDR3aa: CAILQGNTDTQYF

v_gene: TRBV10-3
d_gene: TRBD2
j_gene: TRBJ2-2
abundance: many
CDR3nt: TGTGCCATACCTAGCGGGAGAGGGAACACCGGGGAGCTGTTTTTT
CDR3aa: CAIPSGRGNTGELFF

v_gene: TRBV7-9
d_gene: TRBD1
j_gene: TRBJ2-7
abundance: .
CDR3nt: TGTGCCAGCATCAAGACAGGGTTGGGCGAGCAGTACTTC
CDR3aa: CASIKTGLGEQYF

v_gene: TRBV5-1
d_gene: .
j_gene: TRBJ2-5
abundance: .
CDR3nt: TGCGCCAGCAGTCCATCAGGGTCGGGGCTCCCCAGTGGAGAGACCCAGTACTTC
CDR3aa: CASSPSGSGLPSGETQYF